This T cell receptor (beta chain) was documented in a study of long-term antiretroviral therapy in people with HIV. The study, taken as a whole, reports: The range of CDR3 lengths in HIV repertoires proved narrower than that found in controls.

Investigators performed immunoSEQ version v3.0 at survey level. The table came from immunoSEQ multiplex PCR; TCRdb's copy has only in-frame clones and leaves some out. The table has fewer than 20,000 clones, roughly 76% seen once. As for this clone: Its antigen is still unknown.

The starting material was unsorted PBMCs, obtained 1.5 years before starting antiretroviral therapy. This TCR was sampled from a woman in her forties or fifties with HIV.

CDR3 DNA: TGCGCCAGCAGCCCTAGGGAGACAGTCGGGACTGAAGCTTTCTTT. Translation gives CASSPRETVGTEAFF. The V and J genes are TRBV5-1 and TRBJ1-1; TRBD1 might be the D (5 bases). Germline lookup yields CDR1 SGHRS and CDR2 YFSETQ. This CDR3 is 15 amino acids long. Trimming took off 4 bases at V and 5 bases at J, with 18 bases between the two ends.